The text below deals with one TCR beta chain. This sample was included in a study of CD8 T cells in Susac syndrome. The RNA, about 0.45 to 1 ug, was put through reverse transcription using random hexamers. Each CDR3 protein is one row after TCRdb ran MiXCR on the immunoSEQ multiplex PCR reads. This table holds more than 110,000 distinct CDR3 sequences, approximately 95% found once. This TCR was recovered from a human donor with Susac syndrome. Sequenced: CD4+ T cells from PBMCs.

Here the CDR3 reads CASSWGTPPSYEQYF. The CDR3 DNA sequence: TGCGCCAGCAGCTGGGGGACACCTCCTTCCTACGAGCAGTACTTC. The chain has TRBV5-1 and TRBJ2-7; a weak D match, TRBD1 (6 bases). The germline V gene has CDR1 SGHRS and CDR2 YFSETQ. Trimming stripped 3 bases from V and 1 base from J, with 14 bases between. The CDR3 consists of 15 residues.